A single sample is the source of the 19 T cell receptor beta chains below, sequenced in a study of cytomegalovirus exposure and HLA in healthy donors. PCR used 60 Vbeta primers and 13 Jbeta primers. Method: immunoSEQ multiplex PCR; TCRdb's copy keeps in-frame clones and lacks some. Of 140,000 or so clones in the sample, around 80% were seen once. Material: PBMCs. All receptors come from a woman in her 30s in good health and CMV-seronegative.

The chain is built from TRBV7-2 and TRBJ2-2; possibly TRBD1 for D (6 bases). The CDR3 consists of 18 residues. Germline-derived CDR1 and CDR2 are SGHTA and FQGNSA. V was clipped by 2 bases and J by 2 bases, with 18 bases between them. CDR3 region: CASSLFVVGGANTGELFF. As DNA, the CDR3 is TGTGCCAGCAGCTTATTTGTTGTTGGGGGCGCCAACACCGGGGAGCTGTTTTTT.

This chain links TRBV5-4 with TRBJ2-7, with D possibly being TRBD2 (6 bases). Germline V gene sequence: CDR1 SGHNT, CDR2 YYREEE (reference sequence). V gave up 4 bases and J gave up 1 base, with 12 bases separating them. This CDR3 has 14 residues. CDR3 loop: CASSLRDSSYEQYF. CDR3 DNA: TGTGCCAGCAGCCTCCGGGACTCTTCCTACGAGCAGTACTTC.

CDR3 loop: CASSLVHLGQGATGANVLTF. DNA for the CDR3: TGTGCCAGCAGCTTAGTCCATCTGGGACAGGGGGCGACTGGGGCCAACGTCCTGACTTTC. This chain joins TRBV7-8 and TRBJ2-6; 12 positions agree with TRBD1. V lost 1 base, J lost 2 bases, and 9 bases stayed unmatched. The CDR3 extends over 20 amino acids. Germline lookup yields CDR1 SGHVS and CDR2 FQNEAQ.

This clone has just a few counts. The J gene is TRBJ1-6, the V gene TRBV5-1; D perhaps matches TRBD1 (5 bases). The CDR3 runs to 15 residues. CDR1 is SGHRS, CDR2 YFSETQ, per germline. V lost 0 bases and J 3 bases, leaving 7 bases between the germline ends. The CDR3 is CASSLVRDYNSPLHF. The CDR3 DNA follows: TGCGCCAGCAGCTTGGTCAGGGACTATAATTCACCCCTCCACTTT.

This chain uses TRBV7-9 with TRBJ2-4; 7 bases line up with TRBD1. CDR3 length: 12 amino acids. The germline CDR1 and CDR2 sequences are SEHNR and FQNEAQ (reference sequence). The V and J ends lost 5 bases and 8 bases, in that order; junction bases with no gene match: 3. In nucleotides, the CDR3 is TGTGCCAGCAGCCTACAGGGGCACATTCAGTACTTC. Translation gives CASSLQGHIQYF.

The chain is built from TRBV5-1 and TRBJ2-1, with 7 bases lining up with TRBD1. This CDR3 comprises 14 residues. Losses at the gene ends were 0 bases for V and 8 bases for J; bases not matched to a gene: 5. CDR1 SGHRS and CDR2 YFSETQ come from the germline V gene. CDR3 in DNA: TGCGCCAGCAGCTTGGTCGACAGGGTCCATGAGCAGTTCTTC. Protein sequence: CASSLVDRVHEQFF.

The V call is TRBV9, the J call TRBJ2-3, with 10 bases aligning to TRBD1. The CDR3 contains 14 residues. V shed 3 bases and J 7 bases; nucleotides not matched to a gene: 5. Germline V gene data show CDR1 as SGDLS and CDR2 as YYNGEE. The CDR3 loop is CASSAGQGHHTQYF. The CDR3 DNA follows: TGTGCCAGCAGCGCGGGACAGGGGCACCATACGCAGTATTTT.

The chain combines TRBV18 with TRBJ2-2, with 9 bases matching TRBD1. The germline CDR1 and CDR2 sequences are KGHSH and LQKENI. The V segment lost 6 bases and the J segment 4 bases; nucleotides outside the gene matches: 6. CDR3 length: 15 amino acids. CDR3 in amino acids: CASSPGQGRTGELFF. DNA for the CDR3: TGTGCCAGCTCGCCGGGACAGGGACGCACCGGGGAGCTGTTTTTT.

Concerning this clone: Sequence at one end of the junction differs from germline and may be a read error. The J gene is TRBJ1-1, the V gene TRBV19, with TRBD1 matching 8 bases. CDR1 is LNHDA and CDR2 is SQIVND in the germline V gene (reference sequence). There are 12 residues in the CDR3. CDR3 coding DNA: TGTGCCACCATACAGGGGGACACTGAAGCTTCCTTT. It codes for CATIQGDTEASF.

The chain has TRBV6-1 and TRBJ2-2; TRBD2 agrees at 11 bases. Germline-derived CDR1 and CDR2 are MNHNS and SASEGT. There are 15 residues in the CDR3. The V gene end was trimmed by 4 bases and the J gene end by 3 bases; junction bases not matched to a gene: 1. The CDR3 DNA is TGTGCCAGCAGTGGACTAGCGGGGTACACCGGGGAGCTGTTTTTT. Translation gives CASSGLAGYTGELFF.

J is TRBJ2-1 and V is TRBV7-2; 7 bases map to TRBD2. The J segment lost 7 bases and the V segment lost 3 bases, leaving 6 bases of the junction unmatched. CDR3 length: 14 amino acids. CDR1 and CDR2 (germline): SGHTA, FQGNSA. This CDR3 reads CASSLGLWGNEQFF. The CDR3 nucleotides read TGTGCCAGCAGCTTGGGACTATGGGGGAATGAGCAGTTCTTC.

The gene calls are TRBV2 and TRBJ2-1; TRBD2 aligns across 9 bases. CDR3 length: 14 amino acids. The V gene's germline CDR1 is SNHLY and CDR2 FYNNEI. With V trimmed by 10 bases and J by 7 bases, 11 bases remained unmatched. The CDR3 region has the DNA TGTGCCACCGATAGCGGGAGTGGCAAAAATGAGCAGTTCTTC. Protein: CATDSGSGKNEQFF.

The rearrangement joins TRBV7-9 to TRBJ2-3, with 9 positions matching TRBD1. Trimming removed 4 bases from V and 2 bases from J; junction bases left unmatched: 10. The CDR3 runs 17 residues. Germline CDR1 and CDR2: SEHNR and FQNEAQ (reference sequence). CDR3 sequence reads: CASSSPKGQGATDTQYF. The CDR3 DNA follows: TGTGCCAGCAGCTCACCTAAGGGACAGGGAGCCACAGATACGCAGTATTTT.

The J gene is TRBJ2-5, the V gene TRBV21-1; the table's D gene call, TRBD2, was not cross checked with the DNA. TRBV21-1 is an annotated pseudogene. This CDR3 is built from 17 residues. CDR3 DNA sequence: TGTGCCAGCAGCAAAGACGGTGCTAGCGGCCCCCAAGAGACCCAGTACTTC. It translates to CASSKDGASGPQETQYF.

The rearrangement joins TRBV27 to TRBJ2-7, with 8 bases fitting TRBD2. This CDR3 region has 15 residues. The J segment lost 3 bases and the V segment lost 3 bases, leaving 7 bases of the junction unmatched. Per the germline V gene, CDR1 is MNHEY and CDR2 is SMNVEV (reference sequence). The CDR3 loop is CASSFSAGAGYEQYF. CDR3 bases: TGTGCCAGCAGTTTCTCAGCGGGAGCGGGCTACGAGCAGTACTTC.

The V gene is TRBV27, the J gene TRBJ2-7; D possibly corresponds to TRBD1 (5 bases). CDR1 and CDR2 from the germline V gene are MNHEY and SMNVEV (reference sequence). There are 23 residues in the CDR3. V shed 5 bases and J shed 0 bases, with 38 bases lying between them. The CDR3, as DNA: TGTGCCAGCAGTCCTACCGCCGCCGGATACGGCCTAGGGGCCGCTCGAAGCTCCTACGAGCAGTACTTC. Amino acid sequence: CASSPTAAGYGLGAARSSYEQYF.

V usage is TRBV20-1 and J usage is TRBJ1-2, with D possibly TRBD1 on 6 matching bases. The CDR3 loop spans 10 amino acids. V lost 5 bases, J lost 9 bases, and 10 bases lay in between. Germline V lookup: CDR1 DFQATT, CDR2 SNEGSKA (reference sequence). The CDR3 region is CSALRGSYTF. The CDR3 DNA reads TGCAGTGCTCTCAGGGGTAGCTACACCTTC.

The chain recombines TRBV11-2 with TRBJ2-7, with TRBD1 identical over 9 bases. The CDR3 spans 16 residues. Germline CDR1 is SGHAT and CDR2 is FQNNGV. The V and J ends lost 4 bases and 3 bases, in that order; junction bases with no gene match: 10. DNA for the CDR3: TGTGCCAGCAGCTACCTCCGGACAGGGGAGGGCTACGAGCAGTACTTC. Amino acid sequence: CASSYLRTGEGYEQYF.

This chain connects TRBV18 to TRBJ2-7; 9 nucleotides agree with TRBD1. The CDR3 sequence is 15 residues long. Germline values: CDR1 KGHSH, CDR2 LQKENI. J gave up 3 bases and V 3 bases, and 6 bases lay outside the gene matches. CDR3 region: CASSPVGQGIYEQYF. The CDR3 bases are TGTGCCAGCTCACCCGTCGGACAGGGGATCTACGAGCAGTACTTC.